The 2 T cell receptor beta chains given below trace back to one sample, sequenced in a study of blood T cells in healthy people across ages. A second PCR of 7 to 11 cycles used a sample-barcoded 5' primer and a J-beta primer mix. TCRdb re-called the 5' RACE reads through MiXCR, storing one row per CDR3 protein. Of 1.5 million to 2 million distinct CDR3 sequences in the sample, 28% were seen once. The sequenced sample was blood. Receptors originate from a woman aged 25 to 39 in good health.

The chain uses TRBV20-1 and TRBJ1-2; no firm D call. The V end lost 0 bases, the J end lost 3 bases, and 14 bases lay between the germline ends. The CDR3 is 15 amino acids. Germline V CDR1 and CDR2: DFQATT, SNEGSKA (reference sequence). CDR3 residues: CSARDPSSAYYGYTF. CDR3 bases: TGCAGTGCTAGAGATCCTTCCAGCGCTTACTATGGCTACACCTTC.

This clonotype was recorded at least ten times. The chain combines TRBV20-1 with TRBJ2-3; weak D call: TRBD1 (5 bases). This CDR3 is 16 amino acids long. Trimming stripped 0 bases from V and 2 bases from J, with 15 bases between. CDR1 DFQATT and CDR2 SNEGSKA come from the germline V gene (reference sequence). CDR3 nucleotide sequence: TGCAGTGCTAGAGATACCCTAGGGGCAACCACAGATACGCAGTATTTT. Residues: CSARDTLGATTDTQYF.